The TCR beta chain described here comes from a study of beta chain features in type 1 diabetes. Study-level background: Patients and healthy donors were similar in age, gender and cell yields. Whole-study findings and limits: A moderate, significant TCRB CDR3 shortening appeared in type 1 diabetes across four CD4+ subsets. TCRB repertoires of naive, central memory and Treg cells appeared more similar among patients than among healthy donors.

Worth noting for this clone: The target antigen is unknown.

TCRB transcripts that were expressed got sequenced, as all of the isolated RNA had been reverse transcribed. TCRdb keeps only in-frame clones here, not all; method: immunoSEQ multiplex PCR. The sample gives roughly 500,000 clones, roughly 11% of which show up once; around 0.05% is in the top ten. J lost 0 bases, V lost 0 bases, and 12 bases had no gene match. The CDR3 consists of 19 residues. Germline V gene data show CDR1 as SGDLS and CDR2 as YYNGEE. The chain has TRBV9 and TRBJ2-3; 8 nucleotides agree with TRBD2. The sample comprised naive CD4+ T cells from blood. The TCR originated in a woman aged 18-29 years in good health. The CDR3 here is CASSVALRGGKTSTDTQYF. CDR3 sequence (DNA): TGTGCCAGCAGCGTAGCCCTCCGGGGGGGCAAAACTAGCACAGATACGCAGTATTTT. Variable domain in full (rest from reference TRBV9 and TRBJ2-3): DSGVTQTPKHLITATGQRVTLRCSPRSGDLSVYWYQQSLDQGLQFLIQYYNGEERAKGNILERFSAQQFPDLHSELNLSSLELGDSALYFCASSVALRGGKTSTDTQYFGPGTRLTVL.